Presented here are 9 T cell receptor beta chains from one specimen sequenced in a study of vaccination and CD4 T cells after COVID-19. Indicated treatment: roughly nine-day PBMC culture with coronavirus spike peptide pools or control peptides (ViraFEST assay). For these receptors, no antigen is known. Once obtained from cultured CD4+ T cells, the DNA was sequenced using the Oncomine TCR Beta short-read assay. TCRdb fed the PCR reads into MiXCR, producing one record per CDR3 protein. The table records thousands of distinct CDR3 sequences, about 47% of them present only once. The sample comprised CD4+ T cells from blood, cultured in vitro. The receptors originated from a human donor who had recovered from COVID-19.

A few counts support this clonotype. The chain couples TRBV6-2 or TRBV6-3 to TRBJ2-2, with 10 bases that match TRBD1. CDR3 length: 15 amino acids. Germline values: CDR1 MNHEY, CDR2 SVGEGT. The V and J ends lost 5 bases and 3 bases, in that order; junction bases with no gene match: 3. The DNA of the CDR3 is TGTGCCAGCAGTCGGACAGGGGGACACACCGGGGAGCTGTTTTTT. Translated, it gives CASSRTGGHTGELFF.

This clonotype was seen more than once but under ten times. V usage is TRBV29-1 and J usage is TRBJ2-3; D is unclear. Germline CDR1 and CDR2: SQVTM and ANQGSEA. V lost 7 bases and J 6 bases, leaving 8 bases between the germline ends. The CDR3 extends over 10 amino acids. The CDR3 sequence is CSGSRDTQYF. The CDR3 bases are TGCAGCGGCTCTCGCGATACGCAGTATTTT.

The chain recombines TRBV6-1 with TRBJ2-7, with TRBD1 matching over 7 bases. The CDR3 has 15 residues. Germline assignment: CDR1 MNHNS and CDR2 SASEGT. V lost 6 bases and J lost 2; bases outside the gene matches: 10. The CDR3 DNA reads TGTGCCAGCAGCCGAATTGGACAGGTAACCTACGAGCAGTACTTC. Its translation is CASSRIGQVTYEQYF.

The chain couples TRBV6-1 to TRBJ1-4; D is unresolved. Trimming pared 2 bases from V and 8 bases from J, leaving 15 bases between. Germline V gene lookup returns CDR1 MNHNS and CDR2 SASEGT. The CDR3 is 15 residues long. The CDR3 DNA follows: TGTGCCAGCAGTGAAACCGTGTTTAGACGCGAAAAACTGTTTTTT. It encodes CASSETVFRREKLFF.

The chain carries TRBV27 and TRBJ1-5, with TRBD1 identical over 11 bases. V lost 4 bases and J lost 6; bases outside the gene matches: 5. Germline V gene sequence: CDR1 MNHEY, CDR2 SMNVEV (reference sequence). The CDR3 is 15 amino acids. The CDR3 DNA reads as TGTGCCAGCAGTTCCGGGACAGGGGGAAGTCAGCCCCAGCATTTT. Encoded protein: CASSSGTGGSQPQHF.

This chain joins TRBV10-1 and TRBJ1-1; D gene uncertain. CDR1 WNHNN and CDR2 SYGVQD come from the germline V gene (reference sequence). The V end lost 5 bases, the J end lost 0 bases, and 7 bases lay between the germline ends. The CDR3 has 13 amino acids. CDR3 coding DNA: TGCGCCAGCAGTTCAACGGTGAACACTGAAGCTTTCTTT. This sequence encodes CASSSTVNTEAFF.

This chain uses TRBV28 with TRBJ1-1; D unresolved. The CDR3 runs to 13 residues. Trimming pared 6 bases from V and 2 bases from J, leaving 10 bases between. CDR1 is MDHEN, CDR2 SYDVKM, per germline. The CDR3 DNA follows: TGTGCCAGCAGCCGATGGACTAACACTGAAGCTTTCTTT. It specifies CASSRWTNTEAFF.

The chain carries TRBV24-1 and TRBJ2-1, with D unclear. The CDR3 length is 15 residues. Germline CDR1 and CDR2: KGHDR and SFDVKD. Deletions cut 9 bases from V and 4 bases from J, with 18 bases between. CDR3 nucleotide sequence: TGTGCCACCGGACGGAGTGGCGCCCGATACAATGAGCAGTTCTTC. Amino acid sequence: CATGRSGARYNEQFF.

This clonotype showed up just a few times. The chain links TRBV7-2 to TRBJ1-4, with unresolved D. Germline values: CDR1 SGHTA, CDR2 FQGNSA. This CDR3 contains 12 residues. Trimming cost V 3 bases and J 10 bases, with 9 bases left between them. The CDR3 DNA reads as TGTGCCAGCAGCTTTACCCAAGGAAAACTGTTTTTT. This codes for CASSFTQGKLFF.